What follows are 25 T cell receptor beta chains derived from one specimen sequenced in a study of blood T cell repertoires in COVID-19. Some clones are missing from TCRdb's copy, which holds only in-frame ones; the method was immunoSEQ multiplex PCR. The sample yields 200,000 to 250,000 clones, about 79% seen once. The sequencing input was PBMCs or T cells enriched from blood (not recorded which). Receptors originate from a woman in her 40s with acute COVID-19.

This clone appeared once. CDR3 sequence reads: CASSVLQQGDYGYTF. The CDR3 region has the DNA TGTGCCAGTAGTGTTCTCCAGCAGGGCGACTATGGCTACACCTTC. The chain employs TRBV19 and TRBJ1-2; D possibly corresponds to TRBD1 (5 bases). CDR1 is LNHDA and CDR2 is SQIVND in the germline V gene (reference sequence). Trimming stripped 5 bases from V and 3 bases from J, with 16 bases between. The CDR3 spans 15 residues.

The chain links TRBV7-7 to TRBJ2-2; the D gene is possibly TRBD1 (6 bases). V was cut by 5 bases and J by 3 bases, with 13 bases left in between. Germline V gives CDR1 SSHAT, CDR2 FNYEAQ (reference sequence). The CDR3 has 15 residues. The CDR3 DNA reads as TGTGCCAGCAGCCTCGGGACATCTTACACCGGGGAGCTGTTTTTT. Encoded protein: CASSLGTSYTGELFF.

As for this clone: Within the sample, other DNA sequences also encode this same CDR3. The rearrangement joins TRBV9 to TRBJ2-2; D may be TRBD1 (5 bases). Between the trimmed V and J ends, which lost 2 bases and 5 bases, there was a span of 7 bases. CDR1 is SGDLS and CDR2 is YYNGEE in the germline V gene. The CDR3 totals 13 residues. The CDR3 DNA follows: TGTGCCAGCAGCGTTCAGGGTACCGGGGAGCTGTTTTTT. Amino acids: CASSVQGTGELFF. The variable domain in full, completed from reference TRBV9 and TRBJ2-2, reads DSGVTQTPKHLITATGQRVTLRCSPRSGDLSVYWYQQSLDQGLQFLIQYYNGEERAKGNILERFSAQQFPDLHSELNLSSLELGDSALYFCASSVQGTGELFFGEGSRLTVL.

This clone was seen just once. The genes are TRBV9 and TRBJ1-6; no definite D call. This CDR3 spans 13 amino acids. V was trimmed by 4 bases and J by 4 bases, leaving 6 bases between them. The V gene's germline CDR1 is SGDLS and CDR2 YYNGEE. As DNA, the CDR3 is TGTGCCAGCAGCTTCTATTATAATTCACCCCTCCACTTT. Translating gives CASSFYYNSPLHF.

The chain carries TRBV11-1 and TRBJ1-2, with a possible D match to TRBD1 (6 bases). Germline V gene data show CDR1 as SGHAT and CDR2 as FQDESV (reference sequence). The ends were cut back, 7 bases at V and 4 bases at J, with 13 bases in the middle. This CDR3 contains 13 residues. The CDR3 reads CASTPGGGYGYTF. CDR3 in DNA: TGTGCCAGCACCCCGGGGGGCGGCTATGGCTACACCTTC.

V and J are TRBV27 and TRBJ1-5; TRBD1 agrees at 11 bases. This CDR3 spans 14 amino acids. Germline V lookup: CDR1 MNHEY, CDR2 SMNVEV (reference sequence). V was clipped by 8 bases and J by 11 bases; unmatched bases: 11. The CDR3 DNA is TGTGCCAGCCGACGGACAGGGGGCATCGAAACCCAGCATTTT. This codes for CASRRTGGIETQHF.

This sequence joins TRBV28 and TRBJ1-6, with TRBD1 as a possible D gene (6 bases). There are 14 residues in the CDR3. V shed 6 bases and J shed 7 bases, with 13 bases lying between them. Germline V gene data show CDR1 as MDHEN and CDR2 as SYDVKM. The chain's CDR3 is CASRTGHANSPLHF. The CDR3, as DNA: TGTGCCAGCAGGACAGGCCACGCCAATTCACCCCTCCACTTT.

V and J are TRBV28 and TRBJ1-3, with D unclear. This CDR3 has 17 amino acids. The V and J ends lost 3 bases and 4 bases respectively, with 19 bases between them. In germline, CDR1 is MDHEN, CDR2 SYDVKM. The CDR3 DNA reads TGTGCCAGCAGTTTTGGAAGGATCGAGGGTTTCGGAAACACCATATATTTT. It specifies CASSFGRIEGFGNTIYF.

This clone has just a few counts. The chain recombines TRBV4-1 with TRBJ2-1, with D perhaps matching TRBD2 (6 bases). Germline values: CDR1 MGHRA, CDR2 YSYEKL. The CDR3 extends over 11 amino acids. The V end was cut by 6 bases, the J end by 13 bases, with 13 bases between. The DNA for the CDR3 is TGCGCCAGCAGGGGCCCGGCGGGACAGTTCTTC. The encoded protein is CASRGPAGQFF.

The CDR3 here is CASKRAASTGELFF. The CDR3 nucleotides are TGTGCCAGCAAGCGGGCGGCGAGCACCGGGGAGCTGTTTTTT. This chain links TRBV27 with TRBJ2-2, with TRBD2 as a possible D gene (6 bases). Deletions cut 7 bases from V and 4 bases from J, with 13 bases between. The CDR3 has 14 residues. Germline loops: CDR1 MNHEY, CDR2 SMNVEV (reference sequence).

The chain recombines TRBV18 with TRBJ1-2, with D possibly matching TRBD1 (5 bases). CDR1 and CDR2 from the germline V gene are KGHSH and LQKENI. Trimming removed 2 bases from V and 2 bases from J, with 12 bases in between. The CDR3 loop spans 15 amino acids. The CDR3 protein is CASSPLGGSNYGYTF. The CDR3 bases are TGTGCCAGCTCACCATTGGGGGGATCCAACTATGGCTACACCTTC.

The chain carries TRBV6-5 and TRBJ1-1, with D perhaps TRBD1 (5 bases). V gave up 0 bases and J gave up 6 bases, with 5 bases separating them. Germline V gives CDR1 MNHEY, CDR2 SVGAGI. The CDR3 runs 12 residues. The CDR3 nucleotides are TGTGCCAGCAGTTACTCAGGGGCTGAAGCTTTCTTT. It specifies CASSYSGAEAFF.

V and J are TRBV27 and TRBJ1-5; a possible D gene is TRBD1 (5 bases). CDR3 length: 15 amino acids. The V end was cut by 2 bases, the J end by 0 bases, with 8 bases between. Per germline, CDR1 MNHEY and CDR2 SMNVEV (reference sequence). This CDR3 reads CASSLTGGSNQPQHF. The CDR3 DNA is TGTGCCAGCAGTTTAACGGGGGGTAGCAATCAGCCCCAGCATTTT.

Only one count was recorded for this clone. The chain joins TRBV19 to TRBJ1-5; D is unclear. Germline assignment: CDR1 LNHDA and CDR2 SQIVND (reference sequence). The CDR3 runs 15 residues. Deletions cut 7 bases from V and 4 bases from J, with 17 bases between. Here the CDR3 reads CASKRASLVNQPQHF. The CDR3 DNA reads as TGTGCCAGTAAGAGAGCCAGCCTAGTTAATCAGCCCCAGCATTTT.

The V gene is TRBV6-1, the J gene TRBJ2-1, with 7 positions matching TRBD2. The CDR3 is 16 residues long. V lost 3 bases to trimming and J lost 2 bases; unmatched junction nucleotides: 7. Germline CDR1 MNHNS, CDR2 SASEGT. The CDR3 is CASSDIQGLAYNEQFF. In DNA form, the CDR3 reads TGTGCCAGCAGTGATATACAAGGACTAGCCTACAATGAGCAGTTCTTC.

V gene TRBV5-8 combines with J gene TRBJ1-4; D is perhaps TRBD1 (5 bases). The CDR3 is 14 amino acids. The V end was cut by 4 bases, the J end by 7 bases, with 14 bases between. The germline V gene has CDR1 SGHTS and CDR2 YDEGEE. The CDR3 is CASSDNFGGEKLFF. The CDR3 DNA is TGTGCCAGCAGCGACAACTTCGGGGGTGAAAAACTGTTTTTT.

Comment on this clone: The junction departs from germline at one end; a sequencing error may be responsible. This chain uses TRBV15 with TRBJ2-3, with TRBD1 matching 7 bases. CDR1 is LNHNV and CDR2 is YYDKDF in the germline V gene (reference sequence). The CDR3 loop spans 15 amino acids. The CDR3 here is CATSRGGVNRDTQYF. The CDR3 DNA reads as TGTGCCACCAGTAGAGGGGGCGTGAATAGGGATACGCAGTATTTT.

This chain links TRBV18 with TRBJ1-2; the D is unclear. The CDR3 is 17 residues long. Deletions cut 0 bases from V and 0 bases from J, with 14 bases between. Per germline, CDR1 KGHSH and CDR2 LQKENI. The CDR3 DNA sequence: TGTGCCAGCTCACCACCATCGGCAGGTATCACTAACTATGGCTACACCTTC. Translating gives CASSPPSAGITNYGYTF. The whole variable domain, filled in from reference TRBV18 and TRBJ1-2, reads NAGVMQNPRHLVRRRGQEARLRCSPMKGHSHVYWYRQLPEEGLKFMVYLQKENIIDESGMPKERFSAEFPKEGPSILRIQQVVRGDSAAYFCASSPPSAGITNYGYTFGSGTRLTVV.

The chain employs TRBV7-2 and TRBJ1-5; TRBD1 agrees at 9 bases. V lost 7 bases and J lost 6; bases outside the gene matches: 4. Germline V gene data show CDR1 as SGHTA and CDR2 as FQGNSA. This CDR3 is built from 13 residues. The CDR3 region is CASNTGGGQPQHF. CDR3 bases: TGTGCCAGCAACACAGGGGGCGGTCAGCCCCAGCATTTT. Complete variable domain (other parts from reference TRBV7-2 and TRBJ1-5): GAGVSQSPSNKVTEKGKDVELRCDPISGHTALYWYRQSLGQGLEFLIYFQGNSAPDKSGLPSDRFSAERTGGSVSTLTIQRTQQEDSAVYLCASNTGGGQPQHFGDGTRLSIL.

A few counts support this clone. The chain employs TRBV10-1 and TRBJ2-5, with TRBD1 matching 8 bases. J was trimmed by 9 bases and V by 4 bases; bases with no gene match: 10. The CDR3 sequence is 14 residues long. Germline CDR1 WNHNN, CDR2 SYGVQD (reference sequence). CDR3 loop: CASSATGGPGAQYF. The CDR3 DNA reads TGCGCCAGCAGTGCAACAGGGGGACCAGGGGCCCAGTACTTC.

The V gene is TRBV11-2, the J gene TRBJ1-3; possible D gene TRBD1, 5 bases. Per germline, CDR1 SGHAT and CDR2 FQNNGV. The CDR3 consists of 17 residues. Deletions cut 8 bases from V and 0 bases from J, with 20 bases between. The CDR3, as DNA: TGTGCCAGCCGGGGGGGGAACTACCAATTCTCTGGAAACACCATATATTTT. Protein product: CASRGGNYQFSGNTIYF.

The rearrangement links TRBV3-1 (or the pseudogene TRBV3-2) to TRBJ2-5; TRBD1 matches at 7 bases. The CDR3 covers 14 residues. J was trimmed by 1 base and V by 5 bases; bases with no gene match: 4. Germline values: CDR1 LGHDT, CDR2 YNNKEL (reference sequence). The CDR3 protein is CASSTGQVQETQYF. For the CDR3, the DNA is TGTGCCAGCAGCACAGGACAGGTCCAAGAGACCCAGTACTTC.

The chain has TRBV7-2 and TRBJ1-3, with 9 bases lining up with TRBD1. V trimming: 5 bases; J trimming: 4 bases; junction bases outside the gene matches: 6. Germline-derived CDR1 and CDR2 are SGHTA and FQGNSA. The CDR3 runs 15 residues. CDR3 sequence reads: CASSISQGAGNTIYF. The CDR3 DNA is TGTGCCAGCAGCATTTCACAGGGGGCGGGAAACACCATATATTTT.

The chain has TRBV5-5 and TRBJ2-1, with 8 positions matching TRBD2. Germline CDR1 reads SGHKS; CDR2 reads YYEKEE (reference sequence). The CDR3 consists of 13 residues. V lost 4 bases, J lost 7 bases, and 4 bases stayed unmatched. CDR3 residues: CASSPGLGNEQFF. DNA of the CDR3: TGTGCCAGCAGCCCGGGACTAGGAAATGAGCAGTTCTTC.

This chain connects TRBV4-1 to TRBJ2-1; 10 bases fit TRBD2. The V and J ends lost 2 bases and 6 bases, in that order; junction bases with no gene match: 7. The germline gives CDR1 MGHRA, CDR2 YSYEKL. The CDR3 runs 16 residues. The CDR3 DNA is TGCGCCAGCAGCCAAACTAGCGGGACCGATTTCAATGAGCAGTTCTTC. Its protein product is CASSQTSGTDFNEQFF.